A selection of T cell receptor beta chains follows, all from one sample in a study of blood T cell repertoires in COVID-19. Repertoires were generated with immunoSEQ multiplex PCR, while TCRdb's copy carries only in-frame clones and drops some. The repertoire holds about 130,000 clones, with around 89% as singletons. Sequenced: peripheral blood. The receptors here all came from a man aged 55 to 70 with COVID-19, enrolled during active disease. The CDR3 runs from the conserved cysteine through the conserved F or W. Fields, in order: J gene, D gene, V gene, clone size, CDR3 protein, CDR3 DNA. D genes are given only for firm matches. Clone size, where shown, is once, few, many, or a class for clones that have expanded.

>TRBJ2-7|NA|TRBV7-2|NA
CASSLRRAGAGYEQYF
TGTGCCAGCAGCCTACGACGCGCGGGGGCGGGTTACGAGCAGTACTTC
>TRBJ2-3|TRBD1|TRBV4-3|NA
CASSPQQGAISTDTQYF
TGCGCCAGCAGCCCGCAACAGGGGGCAATAAGCACAGATACGCAGTATTTT
>TRBJ2-7|TRBD1|TRBV9|NA
CASSLHPGQGAYEQYF
TGTGCCAGCAGCCTACACCCGGGACAGGGGGCTTACGAGCAGTACTTC
>TRBJ2-5|NA|TRBV7-3|NA
CASSSFGRGGQETQYF
TGTGCCAGCAGCTCCTTTGGGCGGGGCGGCCAAGAGACCCAGTACTTC
>TRBJ2-7|TRBD2|TRBV11-1|NA
CASSLPGGAAEQYF
TGTGCCAGCAGCCTACCGGGGGGGGCCGCCGAGCAGTACTTC
>TRBJ2-7|TRBD1|TRBV12-3/TRBV12-4|NA
CASSSGTGNPSF
TGTGCCAGCAGTTCCGGGACAGGGAACCCATCCTTC
>TRBJ2-1|TRBD2|TRBV7-2|NA
CASSLAGGNYNEQFF
TGTGCCAGCAGCCTAGCGGGGGGGAACTACAATGAGCAGTTCTTC
>TRBJ2-5|TRBD2|TRBV30|NA
CAWSIGGGIQETQYF
TGTGCCTGGAGTATCGGGGGGGGCATCCAAGAGACCCAGTACTTC
>TRBJ1-1|NA|TRBV29-1|NA
CSVEEQMNTEAFF
TGCAGCGTTGAAGAACAGATGAACACTGAAGCTTTCTTT
>TRBJ1-3|TRBD1|TRBV3-1/TRBV3-2|NA
CASSHPRTGNRNTIYF
TGTGCCAGCAGCCACCCCCGGACAGGGAACAGAAACACCATATATTTT
>TRBJ1-4|NA|TRBV25-1|NA
CASSSPGEKLFF
TGTGCCAGCTCGTCACCGGGAGAAAAACTGTTTTTT
>TRBJ2-5|NA|TRBV7-3|once
CASSTRFQETQYF
TGTGCCAGCAGCACCAGGTTCCAAGAGACCCAGTACTTC
>TRBJ1-4|TRBD1|TRBV4-1|NA
CASSQGQGSNEKLFF
TGCGCCAGCAGCCAAGGACAGGGCTCTAATGAAAAACTGTTTTTT
>TRBJ1-2|NA|TRBV3-1/TRBV3-2|NA
CARSQDLRGPGGGYTF
TGTGCCCGCAGCCAAGATCTGCGGGGGCCCGGGGGGGGCTACACCTTC
>TRBJ1-1|TRBD1|TRBV7-6|NA
CASSLGAGGTEAFF
TGTGCCAGCAGCTTAGGGGCAGGGGGCACTGAAGCTTTCTTT
>TRBJ1-2|TRBD1|TRBV6-4|NA
CASSAGQAVGYTF
TGTGCCAGCAGCGCCGGACAGGCGGTTGGCTACACCTTC
>TRBJ1-2|NA|TRBV5-1|NA
CASSTSGGPFLTF
TGCGCCAGCAGCACCTCGGGGGGCCCTTTCCTTACCTTC
>TRBJ1-5|NA|TRBV30|NA
CAWSDGTASNQPQHF
TGTGCCTGGAGTGACGGTACCGCTAGCAATCAGCCCCAGCATTTT
>TRBJ1-2|TRBD1|TRBV14|NA
CASSQDPGGGYTF
TGTGCCAGCAGCCAGGATCCAGGGGGTGGCTACACCTTC
>TRBJ2-3|TRBD1|TRBV19|once
CASSMGRDRKTSTDTQYF
TGTGCCAGTAGTATGGGTCGGGACAGGAAAACTAGCACAGATACGCAGTATTTT
>TRBJ1-1|NA|TRBV20-1|NA
CSASNQGATEAFF
TGCAGTGCCAGTAACCAGGGTGCCACTGAAGCTTTCTTT
>TRBJ2-3|NA|TRBV7-2|NA
CASSLDLSSSTDTQYF
TGTGCCAGCAGCTTAGATCTTTCCAGTAGCACAGATACGCAGTATTTT
>TRBJ1-5|NA|TRBV2|NA
CASSGGGNQPQHF
TGTGCCAGCAGTGGAGGTGGAAATCAGCCCCAGCATTTT
>TRBJ2-3|TRBD1|TRBV5-1|NA
CASSLDRGSTDTQYF
TGCGCCAGCAGCTTAGACAGGGGCAGCACAGATACGCAGTATTTT
>TRBJ2-7|TRBD1|TRBV3-1/TRBV3-2|NA
CASSTHRGSYEQYF
TGTGCCAGCAGCACGCACAGGGGCTCCTACGAGCAGTACTTC
>TRBJ1-2|TRBD1|TRBV5-4|NA
CASSLKGAVYGYTF
TGTGCCAGCAGCTTAAAGGGGGCGGTGTATGGCTACACCTTC
>TRBJ2-2|NA|TRBV10-3|NA
CAISRPGELFF
TGTGCCATCAGTCGTCCTGGGGAGCTGTTTTTT
>TRBJ1-2|NA|TRBV4-2|NA
CASTHGGEEDYGYTF
TGTGCCAGCACCCACGGGGGGGAAGAGGACTATGGCTACACCTTC
>TRBJ2-7|TRBD2|TRBV5-4|NA
CASSMAGGVSYEQYF
TGTGCCAGCAGCATGGCTGGGGGGGTATCCTACGAGCAGTACTTC
>TRBJ2-5|NA|TRBV3-1/TRBV3-2|NA
CASSQLSETQYF
TGTGCCAGCAGCCAACTATCAGAGACCCAGTACTTC
>TRBJ2-4|NA|TRBV2|NA
CASSENGGAKNIQYF
TGTGCCAGCAGTGAAAACGGAGGAGCCAAAAACATTCAGTACTTC
>TRBJ2-1|TRBD2|TRBV3-1/TRBV3-2|NA
CASSQEGLAGTYNEQFF
TGTGCCAGCAGCCAAGAGGGATTAGCGGGGACCTACAATGAGCAGTTCTTC
>TRBJ1-2|NA|TRBV19|few
CASMTGTESGYTF
TGTGCCAGTATGACCGGGACTGAGAGTGGCTACACCTTC
>TRBJ1-5|NA|TRBV20-1|once
CSASEANQPQHF
TGCAGTGCTAGTGAAGCCAATCAGCCCCAGCATTTT
>TRBJ1-4|NA|TRBV6-5|NA
CASSHSLNEKLFF
TGTGCCAGCAGTCACAGCCTCAATGAAAAACTGTTTTTT
>TRBJ1-6|NA|TRBV11-1|NA
CASSRTGNNSPLHF
TGTGCCAGCAGCCGGACGGGAAACAATTCACCCCTCCACTTT
>TRBJ2-5|NA|TRBV6-5|NA
CASSRISQETQYF
TGTGCCAGCAGTCGAATTAGTCAAGAGACCCAGTACTTC
>TRBJ1-6|NA|TRBV7-9|NA
CASSLEGGPLHF
TGTGCCAGCAGCTTAGAGGGAGGACCCCTCCACTTT
>TRBJ1-1|NA|TRBV19|NA
CASSIGQNRRNTEAFF
TGTGCCAGTAGTATAGGGCAAAACAGGAGGAACACTGAAGCTTTCTTT
>TRBJ1-2|TRBD1|TRBV12-3/TRBV12-4|NA
CASRQGGYGYTF
TGTGCCAGCAGACAGGGGGGATATGGCTACACCTTC
>TRBJ1-4|TRBD1|TRBV18|NA
CASSPPQGEFDEKLFF
TGTGCCAGCTCACCACCACAGGGGGAATTCGATGAAAAACTGTTTTTT
>TRBJ1-4|NA|TRBV21-1|NA
CASSKAGTGGREKLFF
TGTGCCAGCAGCAAAGCCGGGACAGGGGGCAGGGAAAAACTGTTTTTT
>TRBJ1-2|NA|TRBV7-8|NA
CASSLLGGYTF
TGTGCCAGCAGCCTCCTAGGCGGCTACACCTTC
>TRBJ1-6|NA|TRBV5-1|NA
CASSLVPQGVDSPLHF
TGCGCCAGCAGCTTGGTTCCCCAGGGTGTGGATTCACCCCTCCACTTT
>TRBJ2-5|NA|TRBV18|NA
CASSSQETQYF
TGTGCCAGCTCTTCACAAGAGACCCAGTACTTC
>TRBJ2-5|NA|TRBV19|NA
CASSTQGQETQYF
TGTGCCAGTAGTACCCAGGGACAAGAGACCCAGTACTTC
>TRBJ1-1|NA|TRBV5-1|NA
CASSLSGEANEAFF
TGCGCCAGCAGCTTGTCCGGTGAAGCAAATGAAGCTTTCTTT
>TRBJ2-5|NA|TRBV4-3|few
CASSAGRQETQYF
TGCGCCAGCAGCGCGGGTCGACAAGAGACCCAGTACTTC
>TRBJ1-5|NA|TRBV21-1|NA
CASSKDGGLRGNQPQHF
TGTGCCAGCAGCAAAGACGGAGGTCTCCGGGGCAATCAGCCCCAGCATTTT
>TRBJ1-2|TRBD1|TRBV11-2|NA
CASSKGQGGNYGYTF
TGTGCCAGCAGCAAGGGACAGGGGGGGAACTATGGCTACACCTTC
>TRBJ2-3|TRBD2|TRBV7-2|NA
CASSLAPSGGPQDTQYF
TGTGCCAGCAGCTTAGCTCCTAGCGGGGGGCCTCAAGATACGCAGTATTTT
>TRBJ2-5|TRBD1|TRBV10-3|NA
CAIGGQGAETQYF
TGTGCCATCGGAGGGCAGGGGGCAGAGACCCAGTACTTC
>TRBJ2-5|TRBD2|TRBV7-7|NA
CASSLGLAPQETQYF
TGTGCTAGCAGCCTCGGACTAGCGCCCCAAGAGACCCAGTACTTC
>TRBJ2-7|TRBD1|TRBV5-1|NA
CASSWAGTVAYEQYF
TGCGCCAGCAGCTGGGCCGGGACAGTGGCCTACGAGCAGTACTTC
>TRBJ2-2|TRBD1|TRBV9|NA
CASSVTGALTNTGELFF
TGTGCCAGCAGTGTAACAGGGGCCCTTACGAACACCGGGGAGCTGTTTTTT